This entry describes one T cell receptor beta chain. The antigen is not known. Template switching by 5'RACE with UMIs generated the TCR beta cDNA. With the 5' RACE reads reprocessed, TCRdb shows one record per CDR3 protein and no DNA. The record lists 200,000 to 300,000 distinct CDR3 sequences, of which the ten most abundant hold about 0.4%. The sample is drawn from a study of T cells expressing NK-cell markers. General study results and limits: HCMV specificity was not established for the expanded NKG2C+ T cell clones.

Germline V gives CDR1 MGHRA, CDR2 YSYEKL. The CDR3 loop spans 18 amino acids. The sample was blood T cells: a sorted CD56 or NKG2C T cell subset, CD4+ or CD8+ T cells, or bulk PBMC T cells (not recorded which). The chain joins TRBV4-1 to TRBJ2-2; no DNA is available, so the TRBD2 call from TCRdb remains unchecked. The sequence was collected from a man between 18 and 35 years old in good health. Here the CDR3 reads CASSQEGRGGANTGELFF.